A selection of T cell receptor beta chains follows, all from one sample in a study of graft-versus-host responses after intestinal transplantation. Libraries were prepared by immunoSEQ multiplex PCR; TCRdb keeps only in-frame clonotypes and omits some of them. The sample gives about 98,000 clones, 83% of which show up once; about 17% is in the top ten. Antigen specificity for these receptors is unknown. The sample in question was unstimulated CD8+ T cells sorted from spleen or lymph node cells, obtained before intestinal transplant. The receptors derive from a human donor who received an intestinal transplant. CDR3s include the opening cysteine and the closing phenylalanine or tryptophan. A D gene is named only where the DNA matches it firmly. Clone size is shown for a subset of rows, as once, few, many or a class of expanded clone.

v_gene	j_gene	d_gene	abundance	CDR3aa	CDR3nt
TRBV6-5	TRBJ1-5	.	.	CASAAGGDQPQHF	TGTGCCAGCGCCGCGGGCGGGGATCAGCCCCAGCATTTT
TRBV13	TRBJ2-1	.	once	CASSSYHLNEQFF	TGTGCCAGCAGCTCGTACCACCTAAATGAGCAGTTCTTC
TRBV14	TRBJ1-1	.	.	CASSLEIGTLSEAFF	TGTGCCAGCAGCCTCGAAATAGGGACATTATCTGAAGCTTTCTTT
TRBV15	TRBJ2-1	TRBD2	.	CATSRGGRSYNEQFF	TGTGCCACCAGCAGGGGAGGGAGGTCCTACAATGAGCAGTTCTTC
TRBV5-1	TRBJ2-2	.	.	CASSSPEGPNGWGELFF	TGCGCCAGCAGCTCGCCGGAGGGCCCCAATGGGTGGGGGGAGCTGTTTTTT
TRBV7-8	TRBJ2-5	.	.	CASSLKSGLQETQYF	TGTGCCAGCAGCTTAAAATCGGGACTCCAAGAGACCCAGTACTTC
TRBV10-1	TRBJ2-2	.	.	CASSEFPDTNTGELFF	TGCGCCAGCAGTGAATTTCCAGATACGAACACCGGGGAGCTGTTTTTT
TRBV4-1	TRBJ2-7	TRBD1	.	CASSPQGAFYEQYF	TGCGCCAGCAGCCCACAGGGGGCCTTCTACGAGCAGTACTTC
TRBV4-1	TRBJ2-7	.	.	CASSQGIQGSAYEQYF	TGCGCCAGCAGCCAGGGTATACAGGGATCCGCCTACGAGCAGTACTTC
TRBV27	TRBJ2-1	.	.	CASSVSGSSYNEQFF	TGTGCCAGCAGTGTTAGCGGTAGCTCCTACAATGAGCAGTTCTTC
TRBV13	TRBJ2-3	TRBD1	.	CASSLGHWAGQGGTDTQYF	TGTGCCAGCAGCTTAGGTCATTGGGCGGGACAGGGCGGCACAGATACGCAGTATTTT
TRBV6-5	TRBJ2-7	.	.	CASSTLWFNEQYF	TGTGCCAGCAGTACCCTTTGGTTCAACGAGCAGTACTTC
TRBV7-7	TRBJ2-1	.	.	CASGRGGNEQFF	TGTGCTAGCGGCCGGGGTGGGAATGAGCAGTTCTTC
TRBV7-3	TRBJ2-5	TRBD2	.	CASSGPSGGAQETQYF	TGTGCCAGCAGCGGGCCTAGCGGGGGGGCTCAAGAGACCCAGTACTTC
TRBV5-4	TRBJ2-1	.	few	CASSLGGGIVRYNEQFF	TGTGCCAGCAGCTTGGGTGGGGGCATCGTTCGCTACAATGAGCAGTTCTTC
TRBV16	TRBJ2-1	.	.	CASSHAGPEFF	TGTGCCAGCAGCCATGCTGGGCCCGAGTTCTTC
TRBV6-5	TRBJ2-7	.	.	CASRSGQLSYEQYF	TGTGCCAGCAGGAGCGGACAGCTCTCCTACGAGCAGTACTTC
TRBV28	TRBJ2-3	.	.	CASSLRGGSDTQYF	TGTGCCAGCAGTCTACGCGGCGGTTCAGATACGCAGTATTTT
TRBV7-6	TRBJ2-1	TRBD2	.	CASSLGGGALDEQFF	TGTGCCAGCAGCTTAGGCGGGGGGGCGCTCGATGAGCAGTTCTTC
TRBV18	TRBJ1-1	.	.	CASSPTGLNTEAFF	TGTGCCAGCTCACCAACGGGGCTGAACACTGAAGCTTTCTTT
TRBV5-6	TRBJ2-1	TRBD1	.	CASSFDRERYNEQFF	TGTGCCAGCAGCTTCGACAGGGAAAGATACAATGAGCAGTTCTTC
TRBV4-1	TRBJ1-6	.	.	CASRLAEGKSPLHF	TGCGCCAGCAGGCTCGCGGAGGGGAAATCACCCCTCCACTTT
TRBV4-1	TRBJ2-7	.	.	CASSHGPGRNSYEQYF	TGCGCCAGCAGCCATGGCCCGGGACGGAACTCCTACGAGCAGTACTTC
TRBV12-2	TRBJ1-2	.	.	CASRCPHRDRGRRGYTF	TGTGCAAGTCGCTGCCCTCACCGGGACAGGGGGCGGAGGGGCTACACCTTC
TRBV2	TRBJ1-1	TRBD1	.	CASSSSGSPGQGITEAFF	TGTGCCAGTAGCAGCAGTGGGTCACCGGGACAGGGTATCACTGAAGCTTTCTTT
TRBV19	TRBJ2-2	.	.	CASSISLVTGELFF	TGTGCCAGTAGTATAAGTTTGGTCACCGGGGAGCTGTTTTTT
TRBV10-2	TRBJ2-5	TRBD1	once	CASRPKTGDGQETQYF	TGCGCCAGCAGGCCAAAGACAGGGGACGGCCAAGAGACCCAGTACTTC
TRBV6-5	TRBJ2-7	TRBD1	.	CASSEPGQGGEQYF	TGTGCCAGCAGTGAACCAGGACAGGGAGGAGAGCAGTACTTC
TRBV4-1	TRBJ2-7	TRBD2	.	CASSQDALALNYEQYF	TGCGCCAGCAGCCAAGATGCACTAGCGCTAAACTACGAGCAGTACTTC